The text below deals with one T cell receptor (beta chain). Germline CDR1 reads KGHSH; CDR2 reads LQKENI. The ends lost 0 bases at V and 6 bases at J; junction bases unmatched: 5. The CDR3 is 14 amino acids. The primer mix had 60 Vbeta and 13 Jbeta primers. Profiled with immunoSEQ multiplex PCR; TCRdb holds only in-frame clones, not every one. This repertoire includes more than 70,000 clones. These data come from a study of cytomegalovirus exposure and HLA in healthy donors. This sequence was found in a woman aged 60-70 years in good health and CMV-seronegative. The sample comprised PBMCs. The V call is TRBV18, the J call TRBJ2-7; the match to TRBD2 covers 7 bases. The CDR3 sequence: CASSPPSREGEQYF. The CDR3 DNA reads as TGTGCCAGCTCACCACCGTCCAGGGAGGGCGAGCAGTACTTC.